The clone carrying this T cell receptor beta chain was counted only a few times. Expressed TCRB transcripts were sequenced after all isolated RNA was converted to cDNA. The protocol was immunoSEQ multiplex PCR, while the TCRdb copy is restricted to in-frame clones and leaves out a portion. The data show roughly 250,000 clones, with 7.5% to 10% seen just once and 0.03% to 0.035% held by the top ten. With V trimmed by 1 base and J by 0 bases, 6 bases remained unmatched. This CDR3 comprises 17 residues. Germline CDR1 and CDR2: SGHDN and FVKESK. This specimen comes from a study of beta chain features in type 1 diabetes.

The clonotype comes from a woman in her late teens or twenties in good health. The genes are TRBV14 and TRBJ2-1; 7 positions match TRBD1. The specimen sequenced was naive CD4+ T cells from blood. The CDR3 sequence: CASSQAKWTGSYNEQFF. The CDR3 nucleotides are TGTGCCAGCAGCCAAGCAAAGTGGACAGGCTCCTACAATGAGCAGTTCTTC.